This T cell receptor (beta chain) was profiled in a study of T-cell memory formation after mild COVID-19. The wider study: Clusters were largely donor specific.

With constant-segment primers, 5'RACE yielded cDNA libraries of TCR alpha and TCR beta that carried sample barcodes and UMIs. TCRdb reprocessed the 5' RACE reads with MiXCR, giving one entry per CDR3 protein. The data show approximately 210,000 distinct CDR3 sequences, roughly a tenth seen once. Overall study findings and caveats: Researchers report contracting CD4+ clones mostly in CM and EM, with CD8+ clones in EMRA. Contracting clones from day 15 to 85 showed balanced CD4/CD8; later expanders favored CD4+.

This clonotype has just a few counts. Antigen: not known. With 3 bases removed from V and 6 bases from J, the gap between germline ends came to 6 bases. The germline V gene encodes CDR1 SGHTA and CDR2 FQGNSA. The length of the CDR3 is 12 residues. The receptor's source is a man aged 18 to 30 who had mild COVID-19 (a few samples of this study predate the infection). Cell type and time point are not known. The chain is built from TRBV7-2 and TRBJ2-1; unclear D gene. The sample comprised PBMCs or a T cell subset sorted from them (not recorded which). CDR3 residues: CASSFYSNEQFF. Written as DNA, the CDR3 is TGTGCCAGCAGCTTCTACAGCAATGAGCAGTTCTTC.